These 26 T cell receptor beta chains were all obtained from the same sample, sequenced in a study of cytomegalovirus exposure and HLA in healthy donors. The PCR contained 60 Vbeta and 13 Jbeta primers. Assay used: immunoSEQ multiplex PCR; TCRdb lists only in-frame clones, some missing. The table includes roughly 140,000 clones, over 75% detected once. The specimen sequenced was PBMCs. These receptors originate from a man younger than 45 in good health and CMV-seronegative.

This clone was counted only a few times. The chain couples TRBV6-5 to TRBJ1-1; 7 nucleotides line up with TRBD1. V was pared by 6 bases and J by 4 bases, with 8 bases of the junction left unmatched. Germline V lookup: CDR1 MNHEY, CDR2 SVGAGI. The CDR3 runs 14 residues. CDR3 nucleotides: TGTGCCAGCAGCCATCGACAGGGAGGCACTGAAGCTTTCTTT. Amino acid sequence: CASSHRQGGTEAFF.

This chain uses TRBV28 with TRBJ1-3, with D maybe TRBD1 (5 bases). The germline V gene encodes CDR1 MDHEN and CDR2 SYDVKM. This CDR3 contains 14 residues. The V gene lost 8 bases and the J gene lost 4 bases, with 15 bases spanning the gap. CDR3 amino acids: CASSGGAYGNTIYF. CDR3 DNA sequence: TGTGCCAGCTCAGGCGGGGCGTACGGAAACACCATATATTTT.

A remark on this clone: At one of its ends the junction is not consistent with the germline gene, which may arise from a read error. The rearrangement links TRBV30 to TRBJ1-5; 8 nucleotides match TRBD1. Germline assignment: CDR1 GTSNPN and CDR2 SVGIG (reference sequence). This CDR3 comprises 14 residues. The CDR3 DNA sequence: TGTGCCTGGAGTGTAGGCAGGGGGCTTCAGCCCCAGAATTTT. Its protein product is CAWSVGRGLQPQNF. The full variable domain, rest sourced from reference TRBV30 and TRBJ1-5, is SQTIHQWPATLVQPVGSPLSLECTVEGTSNPNLYWYRQAAGRGLQLLFYSVGIGQISSEVPQNLSASRPQDRQFILSSKKLLLSDSGFYLCAWSVGRGLQPQNFGDGTRLSIL.

The chain combines TRBV19 with TRBJ2-7; TRBD2 aligns across 7 bases. The CDR3 is 14 residues long. From germline, CDR1 is LNHDA and CDR2 SQIVND (reference sequence). The J segment lost 4 bases and the V segment lost 3 bases, leaving 6 bases of the junction unmatched. CDR3 in DNA: TGTGCCAGTAGTATCCAGGGACTAAGTTACGAGCAGTACTTC. Translation: CASSIQGLSYEQYF.

The chain has TRBV5-5 and TRBJ2-3; D unclear. The V and J ends lost 2 bases and 2 bases respectively, with 15 bases between them. This CDR3 contains 16 residues. Germline values: CDR1 SGHKS, CDR2 YYEKEE (reference sequence). CDR3 sequence: CASSFYPSATTDTQYF. CDR3 in DNA: TGTGCCAGCAGCTTTTATCCCAGCGCTACCACAGATACGCAGTATTTT.

CDR3 residues: CASSVDSAGDTEAFF. CDR3 sequence (DNA): TGTGCCAGCAGCGTAGACTCGGCGGGGGACACTGAAGCTTTCTTT. The gene calls are TRBV9 and TRBJ1-1, with a possible D match to TRBD1 (5 bases). Trimming cost V 0 bases and J 3 bases, with 12 bases left between them. This CDR3 has 15 residues. Germline CDR1 and CDR2: SGDLS and YYNGEE.

The chain joins TRBV5-1 to TRBJ1-6; 10 bases are a match to TRBD1. In germline, CDR1 is SGHRS, CDR2 YFSETQ. The CDR3 is 14 amino acids. Trimming cost V 4 bases and J 5 bases; bases outside gene matches: 0. The CDR3, as DNA: TGCGCCAGCAGCGGGACAGGGGATAATTCACCCCTCCACTTT. This translates into CASSGTGDNSPLHF.

The CDR3: CATGQGAYEQYF. CDR3 DNA: TGTGCCACCGGACAGGGGGCCTACGAGCAGTACTTC. The chain links TRBV6-6 to TRBJ2-7; 10 nucleotides agree with TRBD1. Germline V gives CDR1 MNHNY, CDR2 SVGAGI (reference sequence). The CDR3 is 12 amino acids. V shed 10 bases and J 2 bases; nucleotides not matched to a gene: 2.

The gene calls are TRBV9 and TRBJ2-5; 7 bases map to TRBD2. CDR3 length equals 14 residues. Germline values: CDR1 SGDLS, CDR2 YYNGEE. J was trimmed by 2 bases and V by 2 bases; bases with no gene match: 3. CDR3 sequence reads: CASSVSGTQETQYF. The CDR3 region has the DNA TGTGCCAGCAGCGTCAGCGGGACTCAAGAGACCCAGTACTTC.

The V and J genes are TRBV28 and TRBJ2-7; no firm D call. Trimming left V 2 bases short and J 0 bases short, with 8 bases between. Germline-derived CDR1 and CDR2 are MDHEN and SYDVKM. This CDR3 region has 14 residues. The CDR3 region is CASSLGENSYEQYF. The CDR3 DNA follows: TGTGCCAGCAGTTTAGGAGAGAACTCCTACGAGCAGTACTTC.

The rearrangement links TRBV5-1 to TRBJ1-2; no clear D. This CDR3 is 15 amino acids long. Trimming left V 0 bases short and J 4 bases short, with 13 bases between. CDR1 and CDR2 (germline): SGHRS, YFSETQ. The chain's CDR3 is CASSLERPPGYGYTF. The CDR3 DNA reads TGCGCCAGCAGCTTGGAACGGCCGCCGGGCTATGGCTACACCTTC.

The chain links TRBV20-1 to TRBJ2-7; D unclear. This CDR3 comprises 11 residues. Trimming stripped 3 bases from V and 5 bases from J, with 8 bases between. Germline loops: CDR1 DFQATT, CDR2 SNEGSKA (reference sequence). CDR3 sequence (DNA): TGCAGTGCTAGCGCCCGGGACGAGCAGTACTTC. It is translated as CSASARDEQYF.

This chain uses TRBV28 with TRBJ2-1; perhaps TRBD2 as D (7 bases). This CDR3 has 15 amino acids. CDR1 is MDHEN, CDR2 SYDVKM, per germline. Trimming removed 8 bases at V and 2 bases at J, with 16 bases between. CDR3 bases: TGTGCCAGCCTGAGGGGGGGAGGTCCCTACAATGAGCAGTTCTTC. Translation: CASLRGGGPYNEQFF.

V is TRBV18 and J is TRBJ1-3; D may be TRBD1 (6 bases). This CDR3 is 18 amino acids long. V was clipped by 2 bases and J by 3 bases, with 20 bases between them. Germline V gives CDR1 KGHSH, CDR2 LQKENI. The CDR3 coding sequence is TGTGCCAGCTCACCAAACAACAGGGTGTCGGTTTTTGGAAACACCATATATTTT. Its translation: CASSPNNRVSVFGNTIYF.

V and J are TRBV6-1 and TRBJ2-7; D gene ambiguous. Germline CDR1 MNHNS, CDR2 SASEGT. There are 14 residues in the CDR3. Trimming left V 2 bases short and J 2 bases short, with 10 bases between. The CDR3 bases are TGTGCCAGCAGTGAACAACCTACGACCTACGAGCAGTACTTC. It is translated as CASSEQPTTYEQYF.

Turning to this clone: One end of the junction varies from germline; a read error may be responsible. The V call is TRBV29-1, the J call TRBJ2-2, with unresolved D. The CDR3 covers 14 residues. Germline V gene sequence: CDR1 SQVTM, CDR2 ANQGSEA. CDR3 protein: CSAREQTNAGELFF. CDR3 DNA: TGCAGCGCCCGCGAACAGACGAACGCCGGGGAGCTGTTTTTT.

This chain connects TRBV5-4 to TRBJ2-4; D unresolved. The CDR3 loop spans 15 amino acids. Trimming stripped 7 bases from V and 5 bases from J, with 19 bases between. Germline-derived CDR1 and CDR2 are SGHNT and YYREEE (reference sequence). CDR3 protein: CASHNLGVPQNIQYF. The CDR3 DNA sequence: TGTGCCAGCCACAATCTAGGTGTGCCTCAAAACATTCAGTACTTC.

The chain is built from TRBV28 and TRBJ1-5; possibly TRBD1 for D (5 bases). The germline gives CDR1 MDHEN, CDR2 SYDVKM. The CDR3 is made up of 13 amino acids. Trimming took off 5 bases at V and 9 bases at J, with 14 bases between the two ends. The CDR3 DNA reads as TGTGCCAGCAGTGCCGGGACTATTCGGCCCCAGCATTTT. It translates to CASSAGTIRPQHF.

The rearrangement uses TRBV7-3 and TRBJ2-3, with 11 nucleotides matching TRBD2. Germline CDR1 SGHTA, CDR2 FQGTGA. V lost 9 bases and J lost 7; bases outside the gene matches: 9. This CDR3 spans 14 amino acids. The CDR3 here is CASAFGTSGNTQYF. As DNA, the CDR3 is TGTGCCAGTGCATTCGGGACTAGCGGAAATACGCAGTATTTT.

The chain joins TRBV28 to TRBJ2-5; D is ambiguous. Germline values: CDR1 MDHEN, CDR2 SYDVKM. Trimming stripped 3 bases from V and 6 bases from J, with 11 bases between. The CDR3 runs to 13 residues. The CDR3 nucleotides are TGTGCCAGCAGTTTTGGCCGGGTGAAGACCCAGTACTTC. This codes for CASSFGRVKTQYF.

V is TRBV27 and J is TRBJ1-5, with a possible D match to TRBD1 (5 bases). The CDR3 loop spans 17 amino acids. V was shortened by 7 bases and J by 6 bases, with 25 bases between the two germline ends. Germline CDR1 and CDR2: MNHEY and SMNVEV (reference sequence). The CDR3 nucleotides read TGTGCCAGCAATACAAACCACCAGCTCTGGGGGGGTCAGCCCCAGCATTTT. Its translation is CASNTNHQLWGGQPQHF.

As concerns this clone: At one of its ends the junction is not consistent with the germline gene, which may arise from a read error. The rearrangement links TRBV19 to TRBJ1-5, with TRBD1 as a possible D gene (6 bases). The germline V gene encodes CDR1 LNHDA and CDR2 SQIVND (reference sequence). The CDR3 contains 15 residues. The CDR3 nucleotides read TGTGCCACTAGTAGAGGGGACAAGGGTACTCAGCCCCAGCATTTT. It encodes CATSRGDKGTQPQHF.

The gene calls are TRBV7-8 and TRBJ1-2; 9 nucleotides align to TRBD1. Trimming at V came to 4 bases and at J to 5 bases, leaving 8 bases not matched to a gene. The CDR3 spans 15 residues. Germline V gene lookup returns CDR1 SGHVS and CDR2 FQNEAQ. This chain's CDR3 is CASSSSSGQGYGYTF. The CDR3 DNA reads as TGTGCCAGCAGCTCCAGCTCGGGACAGGGTTATGGCTACACCTTC.

The rearrangement links TRBV5-4 to TRBJ2-1; perhaps TRBD2 as D (6 bases). The CDR3 covers 17 residues. Trimming took off 4 bases at V and 0 bases at J, with 17 bases between the two ends. Germline CDR1 is SGHNT and CDR2 is YYREEE (reference sequence). As DNA, the CDR3 is TGTGCCAGCAGCCCGAACTTAGCGGCAAGCTCCTACAATGAGCAGTTCTTC. It yields the protein CASSPNLAASSYNEQFF.

V and J are TRBV7-9 and TRBJ1-1, with a possible D match to TRBD1 (6 bases). V lost 3 bases and J 5 bases, leaving 16 bases between the germline ends. This CDR3 is 15 amino acids long. Germline CDR1 and CDR2: SEHNR and FQNEAQ (reference sequence). CDR3 amino acids: CASSFAGARDTEAFF. CDR3 sequence (DNA): TGTGCCAGCAGCTTTGCAGGGGCCCGGGATACTGAAGCTTTCTTT.

This clone was found a few times. The chain joins TRBV4-2 to TRBJ2-1, with TRBD2 as a possible D gene (5 bases). V lost 2 bases and J 6 bases, leaving 11 bases between the germline ends. Germline V CDR1 and CDR2: LGHNA, YNFKEQ. The CDR3 length is 14 residues. CDR3 nucleotides: TGTGCCAGCAGCCAACTCGGACTGATCAATGAGCAGTTCTTC. This translates into CASSQLGLINEQFF.